A single sample is the source of the 4 T cell receptor beta chains below, sequenced in a study of identical twins. TCRdb fed the 5' RACE reads into MiXCR, producing one record per CDR3 protein. The sample has just over 450,000 distinct CDR3 sequences; approximately 14% are singletons. This same sample was also taken into another study, of yellow fever vaccine responses in identical twins.

Sequenced material: CD4+ T cells sorted from blood. These receptors were taken from a woman under 30 in good health.

This rearrangement joins TRBV28 to TRBJ2-7, with D possibly TRBD2 on 5 matching bases. CDR1 and CDR2 from the germline V gene are MDHEN and SYDVKM. The CDR3 is 13 residues long. V dropped 3 bases and J dropped 7 bases, with 13 bases sitting between them. This CDR3 is CASSFPLTGEQYF. The CDR3 DNA reads as TGTGCCAGCAGTTTCCCGCTTACGGGAGAGCAGTACTTC. The full variable domain, its missing parts supplied by reference TRBV28 and TRBJ2-7, is DVKVTQSSRYLVKRTGEKVFLECVQDMDHENMFWYRQDPGLGLRLIYFSYDVKMKEKGDIPEGYSVSREKKERFSLILESASTNQTSMYLCASSFPLTGEQYFGPGTRLTVT.

CDR3 sequence reads: CASSQDRRSHYNEQFF. CDR3 sequence (DNA): TGCGCCAGCAGCCAAGATCGAAGGAGCCATTACAATGAGCAGTTCTTC. The chain links TRBV4-3 to TRBJ2-1; no firm D call. Trimming left V 0 bases short and J 4 bases short, with 13 bases between. CDR1 and CDR2 from the germline V gene are LGHNA and YSLEER. The CDR3 spans 16 residues.

This clonotype was recorded at least ten times. The chain's CDR3 is CASSFDRGPDTQYF. CDR3 DNA: TGCGCCAGCAGCTTCGACAGGGGTCCAGATACGCAGTATTTT. The chain links TRBV5-1 to TRBJ2-3; 8 bases agree with TRBD1. Germline values: CDR1 SGHRS, CDR2 YFSETQ. V lost 2 bases to trimming and J lost 4 bases; unmatched junction nucleotides: 3. The CDR3 covers 14 residues. Using reference TRBV5-1 and TRBJ2-3 for the parts outside the CDR3, the full variable domain is KAGVTQTPRYLIKTRGQQVTLSCSPISGHRSVSWYQQTPGQGLQFLFEYFSETQRNKGNFPGRFSGRQFSNSRSEMNVSTLELGDSALYLCASSFDRGPDTQYFGPGTRLTVL.

This clonotype has at least ten counts. The chain recombines TRBV20-1 with TRBJ2-1; 8 nucleotides match TRBD1. Trimming at V came to 4 bases and at J to 9 bases, leaving 8 bases not matched to a gene. The V gene's germline CDR1 is DFQATT and CDR2 SNEGSKA (reference sequence). The CDR3 sequence is 13 residues long. CDR3 loop: CSANDDRGREQFF. The CDR3 DNA follows: TGCAGTGCTAACGATGACAGGGGCCGTGAGCAGTTCTTC.